This TCR beta chain was recovered during a study of post-analysis software for immune sequencing data. The wider study: Multiple sclerosis in the patients followed relapsing-remitting, secondary progressive and progressive-relapsing courses.

On this clonotype: Its specificity is unknown.

Presence of unique molecular identifiers characterized the TCR beta cDNA libraries. Each batch of about 0.95 to 10 million T cells produced roughly 0.5 million cDNA molecules. TCRdb reanalysed the PCR reads using MiXCR and keeps one entry per CDR3 protein. The sample lists 400,000 to 500,000 distinct CDR3 sequences, 39% occurring once. Germline assignment: CDR1 LNHNV and CDR2 YYDKDF (reference sequence). The CDR3 is 14 amino acids. Between the trimmed V and J ends, which lost 0 bases and 9 bases, there was a span of 12 bases. Study-level points and caveats: Roughly 5 TRBV segments (TRBV5-6, TRBV5-1 and TRBV20-1 among them) occurred more frequently in patients than in controls.

This receptor was obtained from a girl aged 2 to 10 with multiple sclerosis. The chain combines TRBV15 with TRBJ1-5; D is unclear. The sequencing input was blood. The CDR3 nucleotides read TGTGCCACCAGCAGAGATTTTGACCTCAGGCCCCAGCATTTT. Amino acid sequence: CATSRDFDLRPQHF.